This T cell receptor beta chain was identified in a study of neoadjuvant anti-PD-1 for oral cavity cancer. This table comes from immunoSEQ multiplex PCR, and its TCRdb copy is limited to in-frame clones, with some not included. This sample has more than 50,000 clones, with around four fifths found just once. This clone was detected only a few times. These newly diagnosed stage II-IVA oral cavity squamous cell carcinoma patients had no prior systemic or radiation treatment. Looked up from germline, CDR1 is SGHRS and CDR2 is YFSETQ. This CDR3 region has 15 residues. V was cut by 0 bases and J by 0 bases, with 9 bases left in between.

The source of this sequence is a person aged 40 to 85 with oral cavity squamous cell carcinoma. The sequencing here drew on PBMCs, taken before nivolumab (anti-PD-1) treatment. V gene TRBV5-1 combines with J gene TRBJ1-1; D is perhaps TRBD1 (6 bases). CDR3 sequence reads: CASSLVGGMNTEAFF. The CDR3 region has the DNA TGCGCCAGCAGCTTGGTTGGGGGCATGAACACTGAAGCTTTCTTT.